This T cell receptor beta chain derives from a study of blood T cells in healthy people across ages. The study's findings and limits: Long-lived and aged donors differed, with more naive CD4+ cells and higher diversity in the long-lived.

Total RNA, at least 5.5 micrograms per sample, was extracted from PBMCs. A sample-barcoded 5' primer and a J-beta primer mix were used in a second PCR of roughly 7 to 11 cycles. A tag from a template-switch adaptor with 12 random nucleotides marked each cDNA molecule. One entry per CDR3 protein results from TCRdb running MiXCR on the 5' RACE reads. The table has about 720,000 distinct CDR3 sequences, about 20% seen once; the top ten hold around a fifth. This CDR3 region has 12 residues. Per the germline V gene, CDR1 is SEHNR and CDR2 is FQNEAQ (reference sequence). Trimming removed 3 bases from V and 1 base from J, with 3 bases in between. This clonotype was recorded at least ten times. Antigen unknown.

This chain joins TRBV7-9 and TRBJ1-1; D is unclear. The specimen was blood. The sequence came from a man aged 70 or older in good health. CDR3 bases: TGTGCCAGCAGCTTCGCGAACACTGAAGCTTTCTTT. It is translated as CASSFANTEAFF.